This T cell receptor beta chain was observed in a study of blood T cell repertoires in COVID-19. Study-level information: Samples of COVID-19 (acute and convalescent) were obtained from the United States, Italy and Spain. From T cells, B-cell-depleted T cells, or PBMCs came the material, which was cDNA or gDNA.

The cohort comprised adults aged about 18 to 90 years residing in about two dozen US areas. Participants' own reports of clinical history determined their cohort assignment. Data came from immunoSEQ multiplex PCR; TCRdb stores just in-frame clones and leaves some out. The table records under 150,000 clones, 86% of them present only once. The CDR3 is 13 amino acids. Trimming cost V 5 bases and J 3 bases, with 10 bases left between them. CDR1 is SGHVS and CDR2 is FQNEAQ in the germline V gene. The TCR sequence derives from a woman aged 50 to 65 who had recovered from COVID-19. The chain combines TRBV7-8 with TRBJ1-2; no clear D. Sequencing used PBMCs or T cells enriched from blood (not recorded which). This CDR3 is CASSGPFDYGYTF. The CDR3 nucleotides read TGTGCCAGCAGCGGGCCCTTCGACTATGGCTACACCTTC.